Shown below are 21 T cell receptor beta chains from a single sample sequenced in a study of T cell responses to AZD1222 COVID-19 vaccine. Here immunoSEQ multiplex PCR was the method, and the copy in TCRdb shows in-frame clones only, minus some. The data contain just under 90,000 clones, 89% of them seen just once; the ten biggest clones take up more than 5%. The sequenced sample was peripheral blood, obtained 28 days after the second AZD1222 dose. These receptors came from an adult who received the AZD1222 COVID-19 vaccine.

The chain uses TRBV19 and TRBJ1-2, with 8 bases lining up with TRBD1. Unmatched junction bases numbered 12, after V lost 6 bases and J lost 3 bases. Germline CDR1 LNHDA, CDR2 SQIVND (reference sequence). The CDR3 is 16 amino acids. CDR3 in amino acids: CASSEPGAGGYYGYTF. The CDR3 DNA reads as TGTGCCAGTAGCGAACCGGGGGCAGGGGGCTACTATGGCTACACCTTC.

The chain has TRBV28 and TRBJ1-5, with TRBD1 matching over 7 bases. With V trimmed by 1 base and J by 6 bases, 12 bases remained unmatched. This CDR3 is built from 17 residues. Looked up from germline, CDR1 is MDHEN and CDR2 is SYDVKM. The DNA for the CDR3 is TGTGCCAGCAGTTTATTAGGGGGAGGGGGCGCGAGTCAGCCCCAGCATTTT. Encoded protein: CASSLLGGGGASQPQHF.

The chain is built from TRBV18 and TRBJ1-4; 7 nucleotides line up with TRBD1. V trimming: 5 bases; J trimming: 1 base; junction bases outside the gene matches: 7. Germline V gives CDR1 KGHSH, CDR2 LQKENI. The CDR3 runs 16 residues. CDR3 sequence reads: CASSVTTGETNEKLFF. The CDR3 DNA reads TGTGCCAGCTCAGTAACTACAGGGGAAACTAATGAAAAACTGTTTTTT.

The chain couples TRBV19 to TRBJ1-4, with no clear D. V was pared by 6 bases and J by 5 bases, with 19 bases between. From germline, CDR1 is LNHDA and CDR2 SQIVND (reference sequence). This CDR3 has 16 residues. This CDR3 is CASRLAYSYKNEKLFF. CDR3 in DNA: TGTGCCAGTAGGCTCGCTTACAGCTATAAAAATGAAAAACTGTTTTTT.

This rearrangement joins TRBV15 to TRBJ2-2; 7 positions agree with TRBD1. This CDR3 has 13 residues. Germline loops: CDR1 LNHNV, CDR2 YYDKDF (reference sequence). Trimming at V came to 6 bases and at J to 9 bases, leaving 7 bases not matched to a gene. The CDR3 spells CATRDTGARELFF. DNA for the CDR3: TGTGCCACCAGAGATACAGGGGCCCGGGAGCTGTTTTTT.

V and J are TRBV7-3 and TRBJ2-5, with TRBD2 matching 11 bases. CDR1 is SGHTA and CDR2 is FQGTGA in the germline V gene. The CDR3 runs to 16 residues. Trimming removed 3 bases from V and 4 bases from J; junction bases left unmatched: 7. CDR3 loop: CASSFSGGASPETQYF. CDR3 coding DNA: TGTGCCAGCAGCTTTAGCGGGGGGGCCTCCCCAGAGACCCAGTACTTC.

The chain links TRBV2 to TRBJ2-2; D is possibly TRBD1 or TRBD2 (5 bases each). V lost 2 bases and J 6 bases, leaving 13 bases between the germline ends. Germline lookup yields CDR1 SNHLY and CDR2 FYNNEI. The CDR3 length is 15 residues. CDR3 region: CASSERAPGPGELFF. DNA of the CDR3: TGTGCCAGCAGTGAACGGGCCCCGGGACCCGGGGAGCTGTTTTTT.

The J gene is TRBJ2-7, the V gene TRBV24-1; D gene ambiguous. CDR1 is KGHDR, CDR2 SFDVKD, per germline. V was clipped by 2 bases and J by 4 bases, with 2 bases between them. This CDR3 is built from 11 residues. This chain's CDR3 is CATSDSYEQYF. CDR3 sequence (DNA): TGTGCCACCAGTGATTCGTACGAGCAGTACTTC.

The V call is TRBV18, the J call TRBJ1-2; tentatively, D is TRBD1 (6 bases). Trimming shortened V by 0 bases and J by 8 bases, and 13 bases separated the two germline ends. CDR1 and CDR2 from the germline V gene are KGHSH and LQKENI. This CDR3 comprises 14 residues. The CDR3 protein is CASSPPGGGGGYTF. CDR3 nucleotide sequence: TGTGCCAGCTCACCACCAGGGGGGGGCGGGGGCTACACCTTC.

The chain combines TRBV27 with TRBJ1-5, with TRBD1 matching over 7 bases. In germline, CDR1 is MNHEY, CDR2 SMNVEV (reference sequence). With 6 bases clipped from V and 6 bases from J, the junction kept 17 bases outside the gene matches. This CDR3 spans 17 amino acids. The CDR3 protein is CASRGFSRGQPGQPQHF. The CDR3 coding sequence is TGTGCCAGCAGGGGTTTCTCGAGGGGGCAGCCGGGTCAGCCCCAGCATTTT.

This chain links TRBV12-3 or TRBV12-4 with TRBJ2-5, with unresolved D. The V end lost 4 bases, the J end lost 0 bases, and 6 bases lay between the germline ends. CDR3 size: 13 residues. The CDR3 here is CASSYTYQETQYF. The CDR3 nucleotides are TGTGCCAGCAGTTATACGTACCAAGAGACCCAGTACTTC.

The sample holds a few counts of this clone. The J gene is TRBJ1-2, the V gene TRBV3-1 (or the pseudogene TRBV3-2); possibly TRBD1 for D (5 bases). The CDR3 is made up of 16 amino acids. V was shortened by 3 bases and J by 0 bases, with 14 bases between the two germline ends. Germline V gene lookup returns CDR1 LGHDT and CDR2 YNNKEL (reference sequence). CDR3 protein: CASSQLGGTPNYGYTF. In nucleotides, the CDR3 is TGTGCCAGCAGCCAGCTTGGAGGGACGCCTAACTATGGCTACACCTTC.

The V call is TRBV7-3, the J call TRBJ2-2; TRBD1 or TRBD2 may be the D gene (5 bases each). The CDR3 is 14 amino acids. V lost 5 bases and J lost 5, with 12 bases in between. Germline V gene data show CDR1 as SGHTA and CDR2 as FQGTGA. Here the CDR3 reads CASSKGPPTGELFF. As DNA, the CDR3 is TGTGCCAGCAGCAAGGGACCCCCAACCGGGGAGCTGTTTTTT.

The V and J genes are TRBV18 and TRBJ2-7, with TRBD2 as a possible D gene (5 bases). CDR3 length: 14 amino acids. V was trimmed by 8 bases and J by 3 bases, leaving 17 bases between them. Germline CDR1 KGHSH, CDR2 LQKENI. CDR3 protein: CASIEGLGNYEQYF. The CDR3 region has the DNA TGTGCCAGCATAGAGGGATTGGGAAACTACGAGCAGTACTTC. Looking up the rest from reference TRBV18 and TRBJ2-7 gives the full variable domain: NAGVMQNPRHLVRRRGQEARLRCSPMKGHSHVYWYRQLPEEGLKFMVYLQKENIIDESGMPKERFSAEFPKEGPSILRIQQVVRGDSAAYFCASIEGLGNYEQYFGPGTRLTVT.

The chain combines TRBV7-2 with TRBJ1-5; D is unresolved. CDR3 length equals 13 residues. V was trimmed by 5 bases and J by 5 bases, leaving 10 bases between them. From germline, CDR1 is SGHTA and CDR2 FQGNSA. CDR3 residues: CASSPGGYQPQHF. CDR3 DNA: TGTGCCAGCAGCCCGGGCGGGTATCAGCCCCAGCATTTT. The entire variable domain, with the rest obtained from reference TRBV7-2 and TRBJ1-5, is as follows: GAGVSQSPSNKVTEKGKDVELRCDPISGHTALYWYRQSLGQGLEFLIYFQGNSAPDKSGLPSDRFSAERTGGSVSTLTIQRTQQEDSAVYLCASSPGGYQPQHFGDGTRLSIL.

This chain joins TRBV7-6 and TRBJ2-2; 11 bases align to TRBD2. CDR3 length equals 16 residues. V lost 3 bases, J lost 4 bases, and 4 bases stayed unmatched. CDR1 SGHVS and CDR2 FNYEAQ come from the germline V gene. This CDR3 reads CASSFSGGEGTGELFF. In DNA, the CDR3 is TGTGCCAGCAGCTTTAGCGGGGGGGAAGGCACCGGGGAGCTGTTTTTT. Using reference TRBV7-6 and TRBJ2-2 for the parts outside the CDR3, the full variable domain is GAGVSQSPRYKVTKRGQDVALRCDPISGHVSLYWYRQALGQGPEFLTYFNYEAQQDKSGLPNDRFSAERPEGSISTLTIQRTEQRDSAMYRCASSFSGGEGTGELFFGEGSRLTVL.

This sequence joins TRBV6-5 and TRBJ1-1; D gene uncertain. The ends were cut back, 5 bases at V and 0 bases at J, with 13 bases in the middle. CDR3 length: 15 residues. The germline CDR1 and CDR2 sequences are MNHEY and SVGAGI. For the CDR3, the DNA is TGTGCCAGCAGTAAACTGGTCGGCATGAACACTGAAGCTTTCTTT. It translates to CASSKLVGMNTEAFF.

V gene TRBV15 combines with J gene TRBJ1-4; D is unresolved. The CDR3 contains 16 residues. The germline V and J ends were trimmed by 0 bases and 8 bases, with 16 bases remaining between them. Germline V CDR1 and CDR2: LNHNV, YYDKDF (reference sequence). CDR3: CATSRESTRLGEKLFF. As DNA, the CDR3 is TGTGCCACCAGCAGAGAATCCACAAGGTTGGGGGAAAAACTGTTTTTT.

This chain links TRBV11-1 with TRBJ2-7; D is possibly TRBD1 or TRBD2 (5 bases each). V lost 1 base to trimming and J lost 2 bases, with 12 bases between them. CDR3 length equals 15 residues. The germline CDR1 and CDR2 sequences are SGHAT and FQDESV (reference sequence). CDR3 region: CASSLVSGAAYEQYF. The CDR3 nucleotides are TGTGCCAGCAGCTTAGTGTCCGGGGCCGCCTACGAGCAGTACTTC. The full variable domain, rest sourced from reference TRBV11-1 and TRBJ2-7, is EAEVAQSPRYKITEKSQAVAFWCDPISGHATLYWYRQILGQGPELLVQFQDESVVDDSQLPKDRFSAERLKGVDSTLKIQPAELGDSAMYLCASSLVSGAAYEQYFGPGTRLTVT.

This chain uses TRBV15 with TRBJ1-2; 7 nucleotides match TRBD1. The CDR3 is made up of 16 amino acids. With 3 bases clipped from V and 1 base from J, the junction kept 8 bases outside the gene matches. Germline V gene lookup returns CDR1 LNHNV and CDR2 YYDKDF (reference sequence). CDR3 DNA sequence: TGTGCCACCAGCAGCGACAGGGTGGGAAATAACTATGGCTACACCTTC. As protein: CATSSDRVGNNYGYTF.

The chain employs TRBV29-1 and TRBJ1-2; D is unresolved. This CDR3 contains 13 residues. Looked up from germline, CDR1 is SQVTM and CDR2 is ANQGSEA. V was pared by 0 bases and J by 7 bases, with 12 bases between. The CDR3 nucleotides are TGCAGCGTTGAAGATCCGGGAGGAGTTGGCTACACCTTC. Amino acid sequence: CSVEDPGGVGYTF.